One and the same sample provided the 27 T cell receptor beta chains below, sequenced in a study of blood T cell repertoires in COVID-19. The protocol was immunoSEQ multiplex PCR, while the TCRdb copy is restricted to in-frame clones and leaves out a portion. The sample carries 240,000 or so clones, 82% recorded once. Material for sequencing was peripheral blood. Every receptor here comes from a woman over 75 with acute or convalescent COVID-19.

The gene calls are TRBV5-4 and TRBJ1-2; the match to TRBD1 covers 7 bases. Trimming took 5 bases from V and 6 from J; bases not matched to a gene: 7. The CDR3 has 13 residues. CDR1 is SGHNT, CDR2 YYREEE, per germline (reference sequence). The CDR3 DNA sequence: TGTGCCAGCAGTTTCACAGGGGTAGATGGCTACACCTTC. Amino acids: CASSFTGVDGYTF. The full variable domain, rest sourced from reference TRBV5-4 and TRBJ1-2, is ETGVTQSPTHLIKTRGQQVTLRCSSQSGHNTVSWYQQALGQGPQFIFQYYREEENGRGNFPPRFSGLQFPNYSSELNVNALELDDSALYLCASSFTGVDGYTFGSGTRLTVV.

Note on this clone: Within the sample, other DNA sequences also encode this same CDR3. The chain is built from TRBV6-5 and TRBJ2-1; no definite D call. This CDR3 region has 14 residues. Trimming pared 0 bases from V and 3 bases from J, leaving 6 bases between. Germline V gene data show CDR1 as MNHEY and CDR2 as SVGAGI. CDR3 sequence: CASSYSLGYNEQFF. CDR3 DNA sequence: TGTGCCAGCAGTTACTCCCTAGGCTACAATGAGCAGTTCTTC.

The V call is TRBV6-6, the J call TRBJ1-2; TRBD1 matches 7 bases. The junction had 6 bases not matched to a gene; V was cut back by 6 bases and J by 2 bases. Germline CDR1 and CDR2: MNHNY and SVGAGI (reference sequence). This CDR3 has 14 amino acids. The chain's CDR3 is CASRRQGLNYGYTF. In nucleotides, the CDR3 is TGTGCCAGCAGGCGACAGGGACTCAACTATGGCTACACCTTC.

CDR3 DNA: TGCGCCAGCAGCTTGGTGGGCGGGTCGGGCTACACCTTC. Protein sequence: CASSLVGGSGYTF. The chain is built from TRBV5-1 and TRBJ1-2; unclear D gene. The CDR3 sequence is 13 residues long. Germline V gene lookup returns CDR1 SGHRS and CDR2 YFSETQ. The V end lost 0 bases, the J end lost 8 bases, and 11 bases lay between the germline ends.

This chain uses TRBV27 with TRBJ1-2, with D possibly being TRBD1 (5 bases). V was pared by 5 bases and J by 5 bases, with 18 bases between. Germline V gives CDR1 MNHEY, CDR2 SMNVEV (reference sequence). There are 15 residues in the CDR3. CDR3 region: CASSGRGLFKYGYTF. The CDR3 DNA sequence: TGTGCCAGCAGTGGGCGGGGACTATTCAAGTATGGCTACACCTTC.

The CDR3 protein is CAWSADRGLYEQYF. CDR3 coding DNA: TGTGCCTGGAGTGCGGACAGGGGACTCTACGAGCAGTACTTC. V gene TRBV30 combines with J gene TRBJ2-7; 9 bases agree with TRBD1. This CDR3 region has 14 residues. Germline loops: CDR1 GTSNPN, CDR2 SVGIG (reference sequence). J lost 3 bases, V lost 1 base, and 4 bases had no gene match.

This chain uses TRBV2 with TRBJ2-7; 7 nucleotides line up with TRBD2. Germline-derived CDR1 and CDR2 are SNHLY and FYNNEI. The V gene end was trimmed by 7 bases and the J gene end by 4 bases; junction bases not matched to a gene: 13. The CDR3 consists of 15 residues. This chain's CDR3 is CASTERGGTTYEQYF. The CDR3 DNA reads TGTGCCAGCACAGAACGTGGGGGGACTACTTACGAGCAGTACTTC.

The rearrangement uses TRBV30 and TRBJ2-1; TRBD2 agrees at 10 bases. This CDR3 is 13 amino acids long. From germline, CDR1 is GTSNPN and CDR2 SVGIG (reference sequence). V lost 7 bases to trimming and J lost 6 bases; unmatched junction nucleotides: 6. CDR3 loop: CASSGGIFNEQFF. For the CDR3, the DNA is TGTGCCTCTAGCGGGGGAATTTTCAATGAGCAGTTCTTC.

This clone was recorded only once. The chain links TRBV4-3 to TRBJ2-1, with 8 bases matching TRBD2. CDR1 and CDR2 (germline): LGHNA, YSLEER. The CDR3 covers 15 residues. Germline trimming cut 4 bases from V and 7 bases from J; bases unmatched to any gene: 9. The DNA for the CDR3 is TGCGCCAGCAGCCTAGCGGGGCAGGCCTGGAATGAGCAGTTCTTC. Protein: CASSLAGQAWNEQFF.

V gene TRBV3-1 (or the pseudogene TRBV3-2) combines with J gene TRBJ1-1, with 7 bases identical to TRBD1. Looked up from germline, CDR1 is LGHDT and CDR2 is YNNKEL (reference sequence). This CDR3 region has 13 residues. The junction had 2 bases not matched to a gene; V was cut back by 3 bases and J by 4 bases. For the CDR3, the DNA is TGTGCCAGCAGCCACAGGGGGGCCACTGAAGCTTTCTTT. Amino acid sequence: CASSHRGATEAFF.

The chain is built from TRBV28 and TRBJ2-7, with D perhaps TRBD1 (6 bases). Germline lookup yields CDR1 MDHEN and CDR2 SYDVKM. Trimming shortened V by 6 bases and J by 1 base, and 16 bases separated the two germline ends. This CDR3 region has 15 residues. DNA for the CDR3: TGTGCCAGCAGCGAGGCAGGGGCTAGTTCCTACGAGCAGTACTTC. It encodes CASSEAGASSYEQYF.

This chain joins TRBV7-9 and TRBJ2-7; 7 bases fit TRBD1. V gave up 3 bases and J gave up 6 bases; unmatched junction bases: 8. The CDR3 is made up of 14 amino acids. From germline, CDR1 is SEHNR and CDR2 FQNEAQ (reference sequence). As DNA, the CDR3 is TGTGCCAGCAGCTTGGCAGGGGGTTGGTCCGAGCAGTACTTC. Translation gives CASSLAGGWSEQYF.

The chain is built from TRBV11-2 and TRBJ2-7; D possibly corresponds to TRBD2 (7 bases). V was shortened by 0 bases and J by 0 bases, with 18 bases between the two germline ends. Germline CDR1 SGHAT, CDR2 FQNNGV. This CDR3 is 18 amino acids long. CDR3 nucleotide sequence: TGTGCCAGCAGCTTAGATTCTCCGGGGGGCCGGTACTCCTACGAGCAGTACTTC. Translating gives CASSLDSPGGRYSYEQYF. Full variable domain (rest looked up from reference TRBV11-2 and TRBJ2-7): EAGVAQSPRYKIIEKRQSVAFWCNPISGHATLYWYQQILGQGPKLLIQFQNNGVVDDSQLPKDRFSAERLKGVDSTLKIQPAKLEDSAVYLCASSLDSPGGRYSYEQYFGPGTRLTVT.

This clone occurred once. The chain is built from TRBV11-2 and TRBJ2-5; 15 positions agree with TRBD2. The CDR3 has 16 amino acids. The V and J ends lost 6 bases and 5 bases, in that order; junction bases with no gene match: 7. Germline V gene sequence: CDR1 SGHAT, CDR2 FQNNGV. This chain's CDR3 is CASRRGLAGGGETQYF. The CDR3 DNA reads TGTGCCAGCAGAAGGGGACTAGCGGGAGGAGGCGAGACCCAGTACTTC. Combining the CDR3 with reference TRBV11-2 and TRBJ2-5 gives the whole variable domain EAGVAQSPRYKIIEKRQSVAFWCNPISGHATLYWYQQILGQGPKLLIQFQNNGVVDDSQLPKDRFSAERLKGVDSTLKIQPAKLEDSAVYLCASRRGLAGGGETQYFGPGTRLLVL.

This chain joins TRBV28 and TRBJ2-1, with 8 positions matching TRBD2. The germline CDR1 and CDR2 sequences are MDHEN and SYDVKM. With 3 bases clipped from V and 5 bases from J, the junction kept 9 bases outside the gene matches. There are 16 residues in the CDR3. CDR3 bases: TGTGCCAGCAGTTTCGGGAGCGGGAGAGCACACAATGAGCAGTTCTTC. Amino acid sequence: CASSFGSGRAHNEQFF. Drawing the rest from reference TRBV28 and TRBJ2-1, the complete variable domain is DVKVTQSSRYLVKRTGEKVFLECVQDMDHENMFWYRQDPGLGLRLIYFSYDVKMKEKGDIPEGYSVSREKKERFSLILESASTNQTSMYLCASSFGSGRAHNEQFFGPGTRLTVL.

Of note for this clone: Within the sample, other DNA sequences also encode this same CDR3. V gene TRBV5-4 combines with J gene TRBJ2-7; possibly TRBD1 for D (6 bases). V lost 0 bases and J lost 4, with 8 bases in between. The CDR3 spans 13 residues. Germline V gives CDR1 SGHNT, CDR2 YYREEE (reference sequence). This CDR3 is CASSLDRAYEQYF. The CDR3 nucleotides read TGTGCCAGCAGCTTGGACAGGGCGTACGAGCAGTACTTC. Full variable domain (missing parts from reference TRBV5-4 and TRBJ2-7): ETGVTQSPTHLIKTRGQQVTLRCSSQSGHNTVSWYQQALGQGPQFIFQYYREEENGRGNFPPRFSGLQFPNYSSELNVNALELDDSALYLCASSLDRAYEQYFGPGTRLTVT.

The chain couples TRBV19 to TRBJ2-1, with 11 bases fitting TRBD2. This CDR3 region has 15 residues. Losses at the gene ends were 5 bases for V and 3 bases for J; bases not matched to a gene: 3. Per germline, CDR1 LNHDA and CDR2 SQIVND (reference sequence). The CDR3 DNA sequence: TGTGCCAGTAGTTTACTAGCGGGAGACTACAATGAGCAGTTCTTC. It is translated as CASSLLAGDYNEQFF.

This clone was seen a handful of times. This chain uses TRBV4-3 with TRBJ1-4; D is unclear. Deletions cut 2 bases from V and 5 bases from J, with 9 bases between. The CDR3 length is 14 residues. Germline lookup yields CDR1 LGHNA and CDR2 YSLEER. CDR3 sequence: CASSQNSQNEKLFF. CDR3 sequence (DNA): TGCGCCAGCAGCCAAAACAGTCAAAATGAAAAACTGTTTTTT.

The V and J genes are TRBV3-1 (or the pseudogene TRBV3-2) and TRBJ1-5; 10 bases fit TRBD1. The CDR3 runs to 13 residues. Trimming removed 4 bases from V and 6 bases from J; junction bases left unmatched: 0. Germline V gene sequence: CDR1 LGHDT, CDR2 YNNKEL (reference sequence). CDR3 nucleotides: TGTGCCAGCAGCCGGGACAGGGGTCAGCCCCAGCATTTT. Amino acids: CASSRDRGQPQHF.

J is TRBJ1-1 and V is TRBV9; D might be TRBD1 (5 bases). The CDR3 spans 13 residues. Between the trimmed V and J ends, which lost 3 bases and 2 bases, there was a span of 8 bases. Germline CDR1 SGDLS, CDR2 YYNGEE. For the CDR3, the DNA is TGTGCCAGCAGCGGGGGGGTTAACACTGAAGCTTTCTTT. Translation gives CASSGGVNTEAFF.

This sequence joins TRBV4-1 and TRBJ2-5; 7 bases fit TRBD2. This CDR3 spans 17 amino acids. With V trimmed by 4 bases and J by 2 bases, 13 bases remained unmatched. Germline assignment: CDR1 MGHRA and CDR2 YSYEKL. The chain's CDR3 is CASSLTGLADLQETQYF. The CDR3, as DNA: TGCGCCAGCAGCCTCACGGGGCTAGCGGACCTACAAGAGACCCAGTACTTC.

The chain has TRBV7-2 and TRBJ1-1; 7 bases align to TRBD1. Germline V CDR1 and CDR2: SGHTA, FQGNSA. The CDR3 is 16 residues long. V dropped 5 bases and J dropped 7; count of bases not matched to a gene: 16. CDR3 protein: CASSHVQGISLVEAFF. CDR3 nucleotides: TGTGCCAGCAGCCACGTACAGGGGATAAGTTTGGTTGAAGCTTTCTTT.

The gene calls are TRBV4-1 and TRBJ2-3; 7 positions agree with TRBD2. After removal of 4 bases from V and 6 bases from J, the junction contained 10 bases not matched to a gene. The germline V gene encodes CDR1 MGHRA and CDR2 YSYEKL. The CDR3 sequence is 15 residues long. The CDR3 sequence: CASSPSRTRDDTQYF. The CDR3 coding sequence is TGCGCCAGCAGCCCCTCCCGGACTAGGGACGATACGCAGTATTTT.

V and J are TRBV6-5 and TRBJ1-3; no clear D gene. Trimming stripped 4 bases from V and 0 bases from J, with 4 bases between. CDR1 and CDR2 from the germline V gene are MNHEY and SVGAGI. CDR3 length: 13 residues. The CDR3 spells CASSSFSGNTIYF. The CDR3 nucleotides are TGTGCCAGCAGTTCCTTCTCTGGAAACACCATATATTTT.

The rearrangement joins TRBV6-2 or TRBV6-3 to TRBJ2-1; 7 nucleotides line up with TRBD2. This CDR3 spans 15 amino acids. V gave up 2 bases and J gave up 4 bases; unmatched junction bases: 5. Germline assignment: CDR1 MNHEY and CDR2 SVGEGT. The CDR3 protein is CASSYGGSGYNEQFF. DNA of the CDR3: TGTGCCAGCAGTTACGGGGGTAGCGGGTACAATGAGCAGTTCTTC.

V and J are TRBV18 and TRBJ2-2; D is unclear. V gave up 0 bases and J gave up 3 bases, with 8 bases separating them. The CDR3 is made up of 15 amino acids. Germline V gives CDR1 KGHSH, CDR2 LQKENI. The CDR3 loop is CASSPPSPYTGELFF. CDR3 DNA: TGTGCCAGCTCACCACCGTCCCCATACACCGGGGAGCTGTTTTTT. Looking up the rest from reference TRBV18 and TRBJ2-2 gives the full variable domain: NAGVMQNPRHLVRRRGQEARLRCSPMKGHSHVYWYRQLPEEGLKFMVYLQKENIIDESGMPKERFSAEFPKEGPSILRIQQVVRGDSAAYFCASSPPSPYTGELFFGEGSRLTVL.

This rearrangement joins TRBV7-2 to TRBJ1-3; D is unresolved. Trimming removed 3 bases at V and 0 bases at J, with 12 bases between. Germline V gene sequence: CDR1 SGHTA, CDR2 FQGNSA. This CDR3 is built from 16 residues. The CDR3 DNA reads TGTGCCAGCAGCTTTCTAAGTCCTAACTCTGGAAACACCATATATTTT. Its protein is CASSFLSPNSGNTIYF.